This is a list of T cell receptor beta chains from one sample in a study of cytomegalovirus exposure and HLA in healthy donors. Measured with immunoSEQ multiplex PCR; TCRdb has only the in-frame clones, and not every one. In the table there are some 60,000 clones, 70% to 90% of which are singletons. The sample was PBMCs. Receptors were obtained from a man between 18 and 29 years old in good health and CMV-seronegative. Both conserved end residues are part of each CDR3. Fields, in order: J gene, clone size, D gene, CDR3 length, V gene, CDR3 protein, CDR3 DNA. The D gene is left open where the match is weak. The size entry is marked missing in some rows and otherwise reads once, few, many or a size class.

>TRBJ2-7|.|TRBD1|14|TRBV25-1
CASSDRGLTYEQYF
TGTGCCAGCAGCGACAGGGGACTTACCTACGAGCAGTACTTC
>TRBJ2-7|.|.|11|TRBV29-1
CSAEEGYEQYF
TGCAGCGCCGAGGAGGGTTACGAGCAGTACTTC
>TRBJ1-2|.|.|15|TRBV5-1
CASSLVLGGDYGYTF
TGCGCCAGCAGCTTGGTTTTGGGAGGAGACTATGGCTACACCTTC
>TRBJ1-2|.|.|14|TRBV4-2
CASSQDVEDYGYTF
TGTGCCAGCAGCCAAGACGTGGAGGACTATGGCTACACCTTC
>TRBJ1-1|.|.|14|TRBV5-8
CASSFGSVNTEAFF
TGTGCCAGCAGCTTCGGGTCGGTGAACACTGAAGCTTTCTTT
>TRBJ2-1|.|TRBD1|12|TRBV6-6
CASSTGFHEQFF
TGTGCCAGTTCGACAGGGTTCCATGAGCAGTTCTTC
>TRBJ1-2|few|.|11|TRBV10-2
CASSVGGGYTF
TGCGCCAGCAGTGTAGGCGGGGGCTACACCTTC
>TRBJ1-6|.|.|16|TRBV5-6
CASSLVQAPPNSPLHF
TGTGCCAGCAGCTTGGTACAGGCCCCCCCTAATTCACCCCTCCACTTT
>TRBJ2-2|few|.|12|TRBV7-2
CASSRTIGELFF
TGTGCCAGCAGCCGAACCATTGGCGAGCTGTTTTTT
>TRBJ2-7|.|TRBD1|14|TRBV7-6
CASSPFDRGDEQYF
TGTGCCAGCAGCCCCTTTGACAGGGGAGACGAGCAGTACTTC
>TRBJ2-5|.|TRBD1|16|TRBV6-5
CASSYSGGTGLETQYF
TGTGCCAGCAGTTACTCCGGGGGGACAGGGTTGGAGACCCAGTACTTC
>TRBJ2-7|.|TRBD2|15|TRBV7-3
CASSLRAGGQDEQYF
TGTGCCAGCAGCTTAAGAGCGGGGGGGCAGGACGAGCAGTACTTC
>TRBJ1-2|.|.|15|TRBV18
CASSPSRGDNYGYTF
TGTGCCAGCTCACCTTCCCGGGGGGATAACTATGGCTACACCTTC
>TRBJ2-6|.|.|15|TRBV7-2
CASSLDRAGANVLTF
TGTGCCAGCAGCTTAGACAGGGCCGGGGCCAACGTCCTGACTTTC
>TRBJ2-2|.|.|15|TRBV21-1
CASSKRSQNTGELFF
TGTGCCAGCAGCAAAAGGAGCCAAAACACCGGGGAGCTGTTTTTT
>TRBJ1-5|.|TRBD1|13|TRBV30
CAWDRESNQPQHF
TGTGCCTGGGACAGGGAAAGCAATCAGCCCCAGCATTTT
>TRBJ2-7|.|TRBD1|14|TRBV18
CASSPGTGEYEQYF
TGTGCCAGCTCACCCGGGACAGGGGAGTACGAGCAGTACTTC
>TRBJ1-2|.|.|12|TRBV13
CASSSEFYGYTF
TGTGCCAGCAGCTCGGAGTTCTATGGCTACACCTTC
>TRBJ1-5|.|TRBD1|12|TRBV19
CASSKEPGQEHF
TGTGCCAGTAGTAAGGAACCGGGACAGGAGCATTTT
>TRBJ2-1|.|TRBD2|16|TRBV4-1
CASSQDTSDSYNEQFF
TGCGCCAGCAGCCAAGATACTAGCGACTCCTACAATGAGCAGTTCTTC
>TRBJ2-2|.|TRBD1|14|TRBV6-1
CASRGDRQAGELFF
TGTGCCAGCAGAGGGGACAGGCAGGCCGGGGAGCTGTTTTTT
>TRBJ2-5|.|TRBD1|14|TRBV14
CASSQDNTGGTQYF
TGTGCCAGCAGCCAAGATAACACAGGGGGGACCCAGTACTTC
>TRBJ1-1|.|.|18|TRBV29-1
CSVALGGAFSLFGPEAFF
TGCAGCGTCGCCTTAGGGGGGGCGTTTAGTCTGTTCGGGCCTGAAGCTTTCTTT
>TRBJ2-3|once|.|13|TRBV5-4
CASSMLGADTQYF
TGTGCCAGCAGCATGCTCGGGGCAGATACGCAGTATTTT
>TRBJ1-1|.|.|13|TRBV29-1
CSVGTPARTEAFF
TGCAGCGTGGGGACACCCGCGAGGACTGAAGCTTTCTTT
>TRBJ2-5|.|.|11|TRBV11-2
CASSTGETQYF
TGTGCCAGCAGCACCGGGGAGACCCAGTACTTC
>TRBJ2-2|.|.|15|TRBV6-5
CASSPREANTGELFF
TGTGCCAGCAGCCCCCGTGAGGCGAACACCGGGGAGCTGTTTTTT
>TRBJ2-7|.|TRBD1|13|TRBV11-2
CASSSGQTYEQYF
TGTGCCAGCAGCTCGGGACAGACCTACGAGCAGTACTTC
>TRBJ1-5|.|.|14|TRBV5-1
CASSLGQPPEPQHF
TGCGCCAGCAGCTTGGGACAGCCACCCGAGCCCCAGCATTTT
>TRBJ1-2|.|.|11|TRBV29-1
CSVVREYGYTF
TGCAGCGTTGTCAGGGAATATGGCTACACCTTC
>TRBJ1-1|.|.|13|TRBV30
CAWSVGNRAEAFF
TGTGCCTGGAGTGTAGGAAACAGAGCTGAAGCTTTCTTT
>TRBJ2-7|.|.|15|TRBV7-2
CASSLVFDSSYEQYF
TGTGCCAGCAGCTTGGTATTTGATAGCTCCTACGAGCAGTACTTC
>TRBJ1-2|.|TRBD1|13|TRBV19
CATGTADNYGYTF
TGTGCCACCGGGACAGCTGATAACTATGGCTACACCTTC
>TRBJ2-5|.|TRBD2|13|TRBV2
CASSGLAGETQYF
TGTGCCAGCAGTGGGCTAGCGGGGGAGACCCAGTACTTC
>TRBJ2-5|.|.|13|TRBV15
CATSREVRETQYF
TGTGCCACCAGCAGAGAAGTGAGGGAGACCCAGTACTTC
>TRBJ2-2|.|.|14|TRBV5-1
CASSLAAGTGELFF
TGCGCCAGCAGCTTGGCCGCCGGCACCGGGGAGCTGTTTTTT
>TRBJ2-7|.|TRBD2|14|TRBV28
CASSLGGGSYEQYF
TGTGCCAGCAGTTTAGGGGGAGGGTCCTACGAGCAGTACTTC
>TRBJ2-3|.|.|14|TRBV4-1
CASSQKGGLHTQYF
TGCGCCAGCAGCCAGAAGGGTGGACTGCATACGCAGTATTTT
>TRBJ1-2|.|TRBD1|15|TRBV7-2
CASSLPPGQYYGYTF
TGTGCCAGCAGCTTACCCCCGGGACAGTATTATGGCTACACCTTC
>TRBJ2-7|.|TRBD1|14|TRBV6-5
CASSGTGGHYEQYF
TGTGCCAGCAGTGGGACAGGAGGTCACTACGAGCAGTACTTC
>TRBJ1-4|once|.|14|TRBV11-2
CASSPNPRDEKLFF
TGTGCCAGCAGCCCTAATCCGAGGGATGAAAAACTGTTTTTT
>TRBJ1-5|.|.|14|TRBV2
CASTSTGPDQPQHF
TGTGCCAGCACTTCGACAGGCCCGGATCAGCCCCAGCATTTT
>TRBJ2-3|.|.|15|TRBV29-1
CSVDYRGQSTDTQYF
TGCAGCGTTGATTACCGGGGACAAAGTACAGATACGCAGTATTTT
>TRBJ2-5|few|.|14|TRBV6-1
CASSTETGRETQYF
TGTGCCAGCAGTACCGAGACAGGGAGGGAGACCCAGTACTTC
>TRBJ1-5|.|.|17|TRBV28
CASSLSQGFFSNQPQHF
TGTGCCAGCAGTTTGTCGCAGGGGTTCTTCAGCAATCAGCCCCAGCATTTT
>TRBJ2-7|once|TRBD1|14|TRBV5-1
CASSFTAGGYEQYF
TGCGCCAGCAGCTTTACCGCAGGGGGCTACGAGCAGTACTTC
>TRBJ1-2|.|.|14|TRBV29-1
CSAPGEGLSYGYTF
TGCAGCGCCCCAGGGGAGGGGTTGAGCTATGGCTACACCTTC
>TRBJ2-7|.|.|15|TRBV5-4
CASSLVGQGNGGQYF
TGTGCCAGCAGCTTGGTGGGGCAGGGTAACGGGGGGCAGTACTTC
>TRBJ2-7|.|.|15|TRBV7-9
CASSLGDLEQHEQYF
TGTGCCAGCAGCTTAGGGGACTTAGAACAGCACGAGCAGTACTTC
>TRBJ1-4|.|.|14|TRBV5-1
CASSYRTHGKKLFF
TGCGCCAGCAGCTACAGGACGCATGGGAAAAAACTGTTTTTT
>TRBJ2-2|.|TRBD2|17|TRBV5-4
CASSPPGAGANTGELFF
TGTGCCAGCAGCCCCCCCGGAGCGGGAGCGAACACCGGGGAGCTGTTTTTT
>TRBJ2-6|.|.|16|TRBV6-5
CASSYLPGSGANVLTF
TGTGCCAGCAGTTACTTGCCGGGCTCTGGGGCCAACGTCCTGACTTTC
>TRBJ2-5|.|TRBD1|15|TRBV28
CASSFDKTGQETQYF
TGTGCCAGCAGTTTCGATAAGACAGGGCAAGAGACCCAGTACTTC
>TRBJ2-7|.|TRBD1|15|TRBV19
CASSSIGQGAYEQYF
TGTGCCAGTAGTTCGATCGGACAGGGGGCCTACGAGCAGTACTTC
>TRBJ2-7|.|TRBD1|17|TRBV11-3
CASRLGFGTGLSYEQYF
TGTGCCAGCAGGCTCGGGTTCGGGACAGGTCTATCCTACGAGCAGTACTTC